This entry lists 25 T cell receptor beta chains sequenced from one sample in a study of blood T cell repertoires in COVID-19. Libraries were prepared by immunoSEQ multiplex PCR; TCRdb keeps only in-frame clonotypes and omits some of them. The table has approximately 190,000 clones, 75% to 90% seen once; the top ten hold 6% to 8.5%. Source material: peripheral blood. These receptors were obtained from a man aged 55 to 70 with acute or convalescent COVID-19.

The chain recombines TRBV7-2 with TRBJ2-1, with D tentatively TRBD2 (5 bases). Between the trimmed V and J ends, which lost 4 bases and 2 bases, there was a span of 12 bases. The CDR3 is 15 residues long. Germline V gene data show CDR1 as SGHTA and CDR2 as FQGNSA. The CDR3 spells CASSSEAGAYNEQFF. CDR3 nucleotide sequence: TGTGCCAGCAGCTCGGAAGCCGGGGCCTACAATGAGCAGTTCTTC.

The CDR3 reads CAWNPGLAGAGEQFF. Here the CDR3 DNA reads TGTGCCTGGAACCCGGGACTAGCGGGAGCCGGGGAGCAGTTCTTC. V and J are TRBV30 and TRBJ2-1, with TRBD2 matching 14 bases. CDR3 length equals 15 residues. Germline values: CDR1 GTSNPN, CDR2 SVGIG (reference sequence). Germline trimming cut 4 bases from V and 10 bases from J; bases unmatched to any gene: 9.

In DNA form, the CDR3 reads TGTGCCAGTGGGGCCGCAGGGCTAAGCTCTGGGGCCAACGTCCTGACTTTC. Amino acid sequence: CASGAAGLSSGANVLTF. The chain has TRBV4-2 and TRBJ2-6; possibly TRBD1 for D (5 bases). The CDR3 runs 17 residues. V shed 9 bases and J shed 0 bases, with 18 bases lying between them. Looked up from germline, CDR1 is LGHNA and CDR2 is YNFKEQ.

J is TRBJ1-2 and V is TRBV5-1; 8 nucleotides align to TRBD1. V gave up 4 bases and J gave up 6 bases; unmatched junction bases: 11. The CDR3 contains 15 residues. CDR1 and CDR2 (germline): SGHRS, YFSETQ. The CDR3 region is CASSHTGTGDDGYTF. CDR3 nucleotides: TGCGCCAGCAGCCACACGGGGACAGGCGATGATGGCTACACCTTC.

The chain employs TRBV2 and TRBJ2-2; D perhaps matches TRBD2 (5 bases). V lost 6 bases, J lost 1 base, and 12 bases lay in between. Germline V lookup: CDR1 SNHLY, CDR2 FYNNEI. The CDR3 length is 15 residues. CDR3 loop: CASSSTRQNTGELFF. For the CDR3, the DNA is TGTGCCAGCAGCTCAACTAGACAGAACACCGGGGAGCTGTTTTTT.

This chain connects TRBV9 to TRBJ1-6; a weak D match, TRBD1 (5 bases). The CDR3 has 15 amino acids. CDR1 is SGDLS, CDR2 YYNGEE, per germline. V was shortened by 0 bases and J by 7 bases, with 11 bases between the two germline ends. The CDR3 DNA sequence: TGTGCCAGCAGCGTAGATCCAGGGAGGAATTCACCCCTCCACTTT. Protein: CASSVDPGRNSPLHF.

In its sample, this clone was seen many times. This rearrangement joins TRBV11-2 to TRBJ2-3, with 8 bases matching TRBD2. Germline V gives CDR1 SGHAT, CDR2 FQNNGV. The V segment lost 2 bases and the J segment 4 bases; nucleotides outside the gene matches: 8. CDR3 length equals 16 residues. The CDR3 sequence: CASSLQAGEVADTQYF. The DNA of the CDR3 is TGTGCCAGCAGCTTACAAGCGGGAGAAGTGGCAGATACGCAGTATTTT.

The chain employs TRBV7-9 and TRBJ1-1, with D perhaps TRBD1 (5 bases). CDR3 length: 15 residues. V gave up 5 bases and J gave up 1 base, with 14 bases separating them. Germline V gene sequence: CDR1 SEHNR, CDR2 FQNEAQ (reference sequence). The CDR3 region has the DNA TGTGCCAGCAGCAACAAGGAGGGGTGGAACACTGAAGCTTTCTTT. Translated: CASSNKEGWNTEAFF.

V is TRBV6-2 or TRBV6-3 and J is TRBJ2-5; TRBD2 agrees at 7 bases. V was clipped by 0 bases and J by 5 bases; unmatched bases: 12. This CDR3 region has 17 residues. The V gene's germline CDR1 is MNHEY and CDR2 SVGEGT. CDR3 DNA sequence: TGTGCCAGCAGTTACTCGGGAGGGAAACTCGGTTGGGAGACCCAGTACTTC. Its translation: CASSYSGGKLGWETQYF.

V is TRBV6-5 and J is TRBJ1-2; D remains ambiguous. This CDR3 region has 13 residues. The germline gives CDR1 MNHEY, CDR2 SVGAGI. V was trimmed by 6 bases and J by 5 bases, leaving 13 bases between them. The CDR3 protein is CASRQSQKYGYTF. DNA for the CDR3: TGTGCCAGCAGGCAGTCACAGAAATATGGCTACACCTTC.

A few counts support this clone. The chain uses TRBV20-1 and TRBJ1-1; D remains ambiguous. Germline-derived CDR1 and CDR2 are DFQATT and SNEGSKA (reference sequence). The V gene lost 2 bases and the J gene lost 3 bases, with 4 bases spanning the gap. The CDR3 has 11 amino acids. As DNA, the CDR3 is TGCAGTGCTAGACAGTACACTGAAGCTTTCTTT. Its protein product is CSARQYTEAFF.

In this sample, this clone turned up once. This chain connects TRBV25-1 to TRBJ1-6; D uncertain. Germline loops: CDR1 MGHDK, CDR2 SYGVNS. This CDR3 is built from 13 residues. V gave up 8 bases and J gave up 0 bases, with 5 bases separating them. For the CDR3, the DNA is TGTGCCAGCCGGGGCTCCTATAATTCACCCCTCCACTTT. This codes for CASRGSYNSPLHF.

V and J are TRBV5-1 and TRBJ2-2; 7 bases align to TRBD2. CDR1 and CDR2 from the germline V gene are SGHRS and YFSETQ. The CDR3 has 13 residues. Trimming took 3 bases from V and 4 from J; bases not matched to a gene: 0. Here the CDR3 DNA reads TGCGCCAGCAGCTGGGGGGGCACCGGGGAGCTGTTTTTT. It yields the protein CASSWGGTGELFF.

V is TRBV6-2 or TRBV6-3 and J is TRBJ2-7; 8 bases map to TRBD1. The CDR3 extends over 14 amino acids. With 5 bases clipped from V and 8 bases from J, the junction kept 11 bases outside the gene matches. Germline assignment: CDR1 MNHEY and CDR2 SVGEGT. The CDR3 protein is CASSQGQGRGKQYF. The CDR3 DNA sequence: TGTGCCAGCAGTCAAGGACAGGGCCGGGGAAAGCAGTACTTC.

The chain links TRBV15 to TRBJ2-7, with a possible D match to TRBD1 (5 bases). The V gene's germline CDR1 is LNHNV and CDR2 YYDKDF (reference sequence). Trimming took 8 bases from V and 3 from J, leaving 17 bases between them. The CDR3 spans 14 residues. The CDR3 here is CATSPGPSHYEQYF. The CDR3 nucleotides read TGTGCCACCTCTCCAGGGCCATCCCACTACGAGCAGTACTTC. Filled out from reference TRBV15 and TRBJ2-7, the complete variable domain reads DAMVIQNPRYQVTQFGKPVTLSCSQTLNHNVMYWYQQKSSQAPKLLFHYYDKDFNNEADTPDNFQSRRPNTSFCFLDIRSPGLGDTAMYLCATSPGPSHYEQYFGPGTRLTVT.

CDR3 protein: CATQREGANEQFF. CDR3 DNA sequence: TGTGCCACCCAGCGGGAGGGGGCGAATGAGCAGTTCTTC. This chain connects TRBV24-1 to TRBJ2-1; TRBD2 matches at 10 bases. Germline V gene lookup returns CDR1 KGHDR and CDR2 SFDVKD. The trim removed 9 bases at V and 7 bases at J, leaving 5 bases unmatched. The length of the CDR3 is 13 residues.

Note on this clone: The junction and the germline gene differ at one end; a read error may be behind it. This chain connects TRBV10-2 to TRBJ2-3, with 7 nucleotides matching TRBD2. This CDR3 is 11 amino acids long. CDR1 and CDR2 (germline): WSHSY, SAAADI. CDR3 protein: CASSESGTTGF. DNA for the CDR3: TGCGCCAGCAGTGAGTCCGGGACTACGGGTTTT.

This chain joins TRBV6-5 and TRBJ2-7; 10 bases match TRBD2. The germline V gene encodes CDR1 MNHEY and CDR2 SVGAGI. Trimming cost V 4 bases and J 7 bases; bases outside gene matches: 10. The length of the CDR3 is 15 residues. The CDR3 nucleotides read TGTGCCAGCAGTTCCGATCTAGCGGGAGTACCTGAGCAGTACTTC. Translated, it gives CASSSDLAGVPEQYF.

The CDR3: CASSHIAGDLNEQFF. The CDR3 DNA is TGTGCCAGCAGCCATATAGCGGGAGATCTCAATGAGCAGTTCTTC. The chain is built from TRBV7-3 and TRBJ2-1; 9 bases fit TRBD2. Germline V gene data show CDR1 as SGHTA and CDR2 as FQGTGA. The CDR3 length is 15 residues. The J segment lost 6 bases and the V segment lost 5 bases, leaving 8 bases of the junction unmatched.

V gene TRBV7-9 combines with J gene TRBJ1-2, with TRBD1 identical over 7 bases. The CDR3 spans 13 residues. Germline CDR1 is SEHNR and CDR2 is FQNEAQ (reference sequence). V lost 8 bases and J lost 4; bases outside the gene matches: 7. The DNA for the CDR3 is TGTGCCAGCTCTATTGGACAGGCCTATGGCTACACCTTC. Amino acid sequence: CASSIGQAYGYTF.

The chain joins TRBV10-1 to TRBJ1-2; TRBD1 might be the D (5 bases). The CDR3 contains 14 residues. Germline CDR1 WNHNN, CDR2 SYGVQD (reference sequence). Between the trimmed V and J ends, which lost 3 bases and 3 bases, there was a span of 11 bases. The CDR3 nucleotides read TGCGCCAGCAGTGAAGGCGGCAGGGACTATGGCTACACCTTC. Translation gives CASSEGGRDYGYTF.

V gene TRBV18 combines with J gene TRBJ2-2, with D tentatively TRBD1 (6 bases). V was shortened by 5 bases and J by 6 bases, with 13 bases between the two germline ends. Germline CDR1 KGHSH, CDR2 LQKENI. This CDR3 spans 14 amino acids. The CDR3 loop is CASSSGDGSGELFF. CDR3 nucleotide sequence: TGTGCCAGCTCATCAGGGGACGGGTCCGGGGAGCTGTTTTTT.

The rearrangement uses TRBV5-1 and TRBJ2-7; TRBD2 aligns across 10 bases. The CDR3 contains 15 residues. Losses at the gene ends were 4 bases for V and 0 bases for J; bases not matched to a gene: 4. Germline assignment: CDR1 SGHRS and CDR2 YFSETQ. CDR3 loop: CASSVGTSASYEQYF. The CDR3 DNA sequence: TGCGCCAGCAGCGTCGGGACTAGCGCCTCCTACGAGCAGTACTTC.

The chain joins TRBV5-1 to TRBJ2-5; D gene unclear. With 4 bases removed from V and 1 base from J, the gap between germline ends came to 8 bases. Germline V CDR1 and CDR2: SGHRS, YFSETQ. The CDR3 consists of 13 residues. CDR3 bases: TGCGCCAGCAGCCGCGACATCCAAGAGACCCAGTACTTC. This gives the protein CASSRDIQETQYF.

The genes are TRBV6-1 and TRBJ1-5; D perhaps matches TRBD1 (5 bases). The CDR3 consists of 15 residues. CDR1 MNHNS and CDR2 SASEGT come from the germline V gene. V dropped 2 bases and J dropped 7 bases, with 15 bases sitting between them. CDR3 nucleotides: TGTGCCAGCAGTGAATGGTTCGGGGGAAACCAGCCCCAGCATTTT. Its protein product is CASSEWFGGNQPQHF.